The source of this T cell receptor beta chain is a study of blood T cell repertoires in COVID-19. CDR3 length: 16 residues. V shed 1 base, J shed 7 bases, and the junction held 4 bases outside the gene matches. Germline CDR1 is SGHRS and CDR2 is YFSETQ. The method was immunoSEQ multiplex PCR; TCRdb's version includes in-frame clones alone and lacks a portion of them. The table records about 210,000 clones, around 82% of them present only once. What was sequenced was peripheral blood. The rearrangement uses TRBV5-1 and TRBJ1-6; 11 nucleotides agree with TRBD1. This clonotype originated in a woman in her 40s with acute or convalescent COVID-19. CDR3 nucleotide sequence: TGCGCCAGCAGCTTGAGGACAGGGGGCACGAATTCACCCCTCCACTTT. It yields the protein CASSLRTGGTNSPLHF. Drawing the rest from reference TRBV5-1 and TRBJ1-6, the complete variable domain is KAGVTQTPRYLIKTRGQQVTLSCSPISGHRSVSWYQQTPGQGLQFLFEYFSETQRNKGNFPGRFSGRQFSNSRSEMNVSTLELGDSALYLCASSLRTGGTNSPLHFGNGTRLTVT.